This TCR beta chain appears in the sequencing data of a study of Ad26.COV2.S vaccination and SARS-CoV-2 variants. On the study more broadly: COV1001, an Ad26.COV2.S trial, supplied this vaccine-arm donor.

CDR1 and CDR2 from the germline V gene are MNHEY and SVGAGI. This CDR3 is 13 amino acids long. The V segment lost 6 bases and the J segment 4 bases; nucleotides outside the gene matches: 1. Specified treatment: approximately 18 received Ad26.COV2.S at low or high dose, single or two shots; roughly five received placebo; per-sample allocation not given. Samples came from day 63 after the first vaccine or placebo injection. Clones were sequenced by immunoSEQ multiplex PCR, and TCRdb holds only the in-frame ones, with some missing. The sample includes 450,000 to 550,000 clones, roughly nine tenths of them seen just once.

The sequenced sample was peripheral blood, obtained in a trial of Ad26.COV2.S vaccine versus placebo. The receptor's source is a person between 18 and 60 years old who received the Ad26.COV2.S COVID-19 vaccine or a placebo. The chain employs TRBV6-5 and TRBJ2-3; 10 bases agree with TRBD1. The CDR3 bases are TGTGCCAGCAGGGGGACAGGGGCAGATACGCAGTATTTT. Translation: CASRGTGADTQYF.